Sequencing of this T cell receptor beta chain was carried out in a study of cytomegalovirus exposure and HLA in healthy donors (dated by TCRdb to 2016 to 2017). Context from the whole study: An earlier analysis of several hundred of the donors reported roughly 270 Gb of sequence data and some 120 million unique TCR beta sequences from around 200 million T cells. The genetic ancestry cluster associated with self-reported Caucasian donors included around four fifths of the roughly 400 genotyped donors. The study aimed to test whether signatures of past pathogen exposure could be identified by cataloging public T cell receptors. HLA typing covered class I and class II loci at four-digit resolution. Typing coverage varied by locus: about 629-630 donors for A, B, C, DRB1 and DQB1; approximately 500 for DQA1; over 600 for DPA1; some 470 for DPB1. To predict cytomegalovirus infection status, the study combined high-throughput TCR immunosequencing, statistical association of individual TCRs with disease status, and machine learning. Roughly 300 gigabases of sequencing data and around 85 million unique TCR sequences made up an early release that covered several hundred HLA-typed donors. All discovery cohort repertoires had been generated on a single sequencing platform. Donor age, sex, ethnicity and CMV serostatus were compiled alongside the repertoire data. Using immunosequencing, the study profiled T cell repertoires from around 670 subjects and related those repertoires to cytomegalovirus serostatus. Among about 400 genotyped donors of the cohort, an average of approximately 200,000 unique TCR beta nucleotide sequences was sequenced per donor, of which about 18% were non-productive. Because of strong linkage in the cohort, four or five DR-DQ haplotypes were treated as single units for association and clustering. To study patterns of TCR occurrence, a later analysis re-analyzed previously published TCR beta repertoires from hundreds of donors and added high-resolution HLA genotyping. Genome-wide SNP genotypes for about 65% of the roughly 700 donors were used in a later genetic analysis, which treated that subset as a discovery cohort. An earlier analysis of 587 of the donors used high-throughput TCR beta sequencing to judge whether each TCR beta V gene segment behaved as functional or pseudogenic. Rather than using new phenotypic data, the later analysis identified candidate immune exposures from TCR beta sequences and from how often those sequences occurred across donors. A separate validation cohort of approximately 130 different subjects was used in addition to the 666-subject first cohort.

The cohort was made up of around 720 healthy bone marrow donors. Cohort members were all nominally healthy when sampled, although unrecorded immune exposures were likely present. The donor tested CMV seronegative, placing the donor among the 350 or so seronegative members of the cohort. Every donor gave a peripheral blood sample, and the peripheral blood mononuclear cells from that sample were used for TCR beta sequencing. The Qiagen DNeasy Blood Extraction Kit was used to extract genomic DNA from the blood cell samples. Results and caveats for the whole study, not just this receptor: In a later analysis, HLA-associated TCR beta chains were found to be more clonally expanded and to have lower generation probabilities than equally common non-associated chains. Most CMV-associated TCR beta chains appeared to be HLA-restricted in a later analysis, and the HLA associations seemed to be driven largely by CMV exposure. The earlier analysis of nearly 600 of the donors excluded over 15 rarely observed V segments, including chromosome 9 orphons, because counts were too low. Most TCR sequences were seen in very few donors, while some public TCRs were found in many individuals. The presence/absence analyses assumed that sequencing depth was roughly uniform across donors, and that assumption may not be true. In a later analysis, around 17,000 TCR beta sequences were associated with specific HLA alleles at a false discovery rate of 0.05. When HLA alleles, especially DR and DQ, strongly co-occurred, attributing TCR associations to individual alleles was difficult. In vitro tests confirmed that a few of the cytomegalovirus-associated TCR beta chains recognize cytomegalovirus antigens. According to a later genetic analysis, donors in an Asian-associated ancestry cluster had fewer N-insertions in productive TCRs than the roughly 700-donor mean. Cytomegalovirus status was reported to be diagnosed by the classifier with high specificity and sensitivity in both the original and validation cohorts. A further reported finding was that TCR beta sequences accurately predicted the HLA-A and HLA-B alleles for most subjects in the first cohort. In an earlier analysis of a few hundred of the donors, most TCR beta V segments were observed in productive rearrangements about 87% or about 30% of the time, broadly matching IMGT annotations. A total of 150 or so TCR beta chains were listed by the study as associated with cytomegalovirus. Linkage disequilibrium might explain the correlated functional status among segregating V segments, but an unknown experimental factor could not be ruled out. This cohort had only TCR beta chains sequenced, and the lack of alpha or paired-chain data limited which features could be detected. The only immune exposure information available for the cohort was CMV serostatus. The sequencing pipeline was judged likely to have produced a cluster of highly shared sequence variants as a technical artifact. According to a later analysis, parvovirus B19, influenza, CMV and Epstein-Barr virus appeared linked to several top co-occurrence clusters. Because HLA typing was unavailable for some donors at each locus, only the typed subset was used in association tests. A later analysis found that TCR association rates varied across HLA loci, with DRB1 alleles showing the most associated TCRs and HLA-C alleles the fewest. In a later genetic analysis, a missense DCLRE1C variant was associated with V-gene and J-gene trimming of TCR beta chains, and the association was replicated in an independent cohort. According to the authors, the approach could potentially be generalized to other disease states and immunological phenotypes.

In the case of this clone: Its cognate antigen has yet to be identified. The germline gene is not matched at one end of the junction; a read error may be the cause.

Library method: the immunoSEQ multiplex PCR assay. For the multiplex PCR, a mixture combining 60 forward primers for TCR Vbeta segments and 13 reverse primers for TCR Jbeta segments was used. Amplification of the CDR3 region of rearranged TCR beta genes was performed with a multiplex PCR assay on genomic DNA. On the Illumina HiSeq System, the amplified TCR beta libraries were sequenced as 87-base-pair reads. Concerning the study's data processing: Across the 670 or so repertoires, a later analysis counted tens of millions of unique TCR beta chains, approximately 12 million of which were shared by at least two donors. Raw reads were error-corrected and collapsed into unique sequences with a nearest-neighbor algorithm that merged closely related sequences to remove PCR and sequencing errors. V, D and J gene segments were assigned by aligning CDR3 sequences to IMGT reference sequences. For a sequence to be retained, a match of at least six nucleotides to both a V gene segment and a J gene segment was required. A rearrangement counted as productive if the CDR3 had no stop codons and remained in frame with V and J, and every other rearrangement counted as non-productive. CDR3 was defined by IMGT convention, running from the second conserved V-encoded cysteine to the conserved J-encoded phenylalanine. The earlier analysis of about 500 of the donors excluded sequences that lacked an unambiguous match to a single V gene segment. In an earlier analysis of 587 of the donors, V segments were called functional above 56.7% productive rearrangements and were called segregating when the between-donor standard deviation exceeded 5%. To diagnose cytomegalovirus status from the catalog of TCR beta chain sequences, a statistical classification framework was built. A later analysis assigned V and J genes by comparing TCR nucleotide sequences with IMGT/GENE-DB human TR gene sequences. Using the TCRdist pipeline, a later analysis assigned CDR3 sequences along with most-parsimonious VDJ recombination scenarios. In a later analysis, every TCR beta chain was defined by the combination of its CDR3 amino acid sequence and its V-gene family, and reads without a unique V-gene family were dropped. In a later analysis, 450 to 600 highly shared, low-generation-probability nucleotide sequences were removed to address suspected cross-contamination and a sequencing artifact. For each public chain, a later analysis derived a clonal expansion index from normalized ranks of inferred template counts within each repertoire. In a later analysis, generation probabilities were computed using a VDJ recombination model fitted to out-of-frame rearrangements, and the results were checked against IGoR. Hypergeometric tests were used in a later analysis to score TCR-TCR, TCR-HLA and TCR-CMV co-occurrence, with a repertoire-size bias correction applied to the TCR pairs. A later analysis estimated false discovery rates by permuting HLA or CMV assignments 20 times. In a later analysis, co-occurring TCRs were grouped using DBSCAN, with TCRdist sequence similarity added in when clustering inside HLA-allele-positive subsets. Co-occurrence clustering excluded repertoires with fewer than 30,000 or more than 120,000 public chains, plus five with anomalous nucleotide sharing. This is the immuneACCESS table as TCRdb keeps it, with only in-frame sequences that have V and J called. A part of the clones is gone; compared with another copy, unresolved V genes explain less than half, and the rest is unexplained. V, J and clone size were drawn from that table, and D and trimming were deduced from the DNA. The sample yields more than 95,000 clones; 81% were counted once. The ten largest make up 3.9% of the sample.

This TCR derives from a woman aged 25 to 39 in good health and CMV-seronegative. The sample consisted of PBMCs.

DNA sequence: TGTTCCAGCAGCGGCGCCGGGACTAGTCTTAACACCGGGGAGCTGTTTTTT. This sequence encodes CSSSGAGTSLNTGELFF. The rearrangement joined TRBV7-9 to TRBJ2-2; 8 middle bases align to TRBD2. The CDR3 numbers 17 residues from cysteine through phenylalanine. Only the CDR3 DNA is retained, 51 bases long and in frame from the first base. Sequences SEHNR (CDR1) and FQNEAQ (CDR2) are obtained from the germline V gene (reference sequence). When the CDR3 is completed using the reference TRBV7-9 and TRBJ2-2 genes on either side, the full variable domain is DTGVSQNPRHKITKRGQNVTFRCDPISEHNRLYWYRQTLGQGPEFLTYFQNEAQLEKSRLLSDRFSAERPKGSFSTLEIQRTEQGDSAMYLCSSSGAGTSLNTGELFFGEGSRLTVL.